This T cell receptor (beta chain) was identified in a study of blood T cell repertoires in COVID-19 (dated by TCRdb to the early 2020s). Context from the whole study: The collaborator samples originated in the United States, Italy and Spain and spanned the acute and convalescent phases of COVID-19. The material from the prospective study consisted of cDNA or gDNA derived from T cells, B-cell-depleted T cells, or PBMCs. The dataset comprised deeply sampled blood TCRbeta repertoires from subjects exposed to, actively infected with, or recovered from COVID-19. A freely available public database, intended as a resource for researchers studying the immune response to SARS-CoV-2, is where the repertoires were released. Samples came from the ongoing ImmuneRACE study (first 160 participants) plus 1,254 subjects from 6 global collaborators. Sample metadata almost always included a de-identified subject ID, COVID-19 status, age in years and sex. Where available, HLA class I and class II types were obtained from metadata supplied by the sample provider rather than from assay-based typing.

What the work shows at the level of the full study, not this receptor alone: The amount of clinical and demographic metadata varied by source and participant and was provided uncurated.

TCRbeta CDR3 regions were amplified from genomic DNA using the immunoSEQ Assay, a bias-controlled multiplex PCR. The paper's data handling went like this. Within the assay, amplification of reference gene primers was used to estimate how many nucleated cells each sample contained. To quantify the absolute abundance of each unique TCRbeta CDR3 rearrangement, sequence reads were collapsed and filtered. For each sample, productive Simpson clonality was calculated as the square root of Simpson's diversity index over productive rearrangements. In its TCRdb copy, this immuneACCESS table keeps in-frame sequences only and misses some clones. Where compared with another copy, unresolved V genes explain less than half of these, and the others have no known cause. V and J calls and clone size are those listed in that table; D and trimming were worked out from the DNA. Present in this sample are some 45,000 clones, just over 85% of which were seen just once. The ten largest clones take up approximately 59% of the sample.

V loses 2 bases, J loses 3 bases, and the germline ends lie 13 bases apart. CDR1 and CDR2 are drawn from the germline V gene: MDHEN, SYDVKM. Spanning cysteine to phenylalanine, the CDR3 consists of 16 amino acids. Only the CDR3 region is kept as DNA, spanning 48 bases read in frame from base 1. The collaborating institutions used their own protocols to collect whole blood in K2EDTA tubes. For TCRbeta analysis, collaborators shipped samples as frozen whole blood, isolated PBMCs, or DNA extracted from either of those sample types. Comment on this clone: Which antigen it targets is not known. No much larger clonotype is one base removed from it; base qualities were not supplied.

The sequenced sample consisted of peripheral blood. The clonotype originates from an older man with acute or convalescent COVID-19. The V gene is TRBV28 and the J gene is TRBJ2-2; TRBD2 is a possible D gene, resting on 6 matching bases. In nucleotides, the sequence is TGTGCCAGCAGTTTAGGTCCTAGGAGGGACACCGGGGAGCTGTTTTTT. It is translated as CASSLGPRRDTGELFF.